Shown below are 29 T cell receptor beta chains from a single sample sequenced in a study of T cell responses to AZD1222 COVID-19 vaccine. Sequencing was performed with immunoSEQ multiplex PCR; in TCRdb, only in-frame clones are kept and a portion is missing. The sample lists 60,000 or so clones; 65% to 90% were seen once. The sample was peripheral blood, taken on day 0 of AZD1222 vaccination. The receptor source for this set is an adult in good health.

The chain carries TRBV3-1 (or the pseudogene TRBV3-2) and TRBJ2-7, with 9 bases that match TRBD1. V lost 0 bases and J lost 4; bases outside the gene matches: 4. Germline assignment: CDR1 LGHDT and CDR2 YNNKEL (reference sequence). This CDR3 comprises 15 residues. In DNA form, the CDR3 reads TGTGCCAGCAGCCAAGACCGGGACAGGGCATACGAGCAGTACTTC. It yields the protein CASSQDRDRAYEQYF.

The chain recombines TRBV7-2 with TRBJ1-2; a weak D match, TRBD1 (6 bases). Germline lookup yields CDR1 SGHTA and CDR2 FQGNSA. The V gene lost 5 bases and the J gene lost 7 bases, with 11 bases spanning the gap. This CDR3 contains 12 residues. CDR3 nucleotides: TGTGCCAGCAGCCCCCACAGGGCTGGCTACACCTTC. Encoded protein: CASSPHRAGYTF.

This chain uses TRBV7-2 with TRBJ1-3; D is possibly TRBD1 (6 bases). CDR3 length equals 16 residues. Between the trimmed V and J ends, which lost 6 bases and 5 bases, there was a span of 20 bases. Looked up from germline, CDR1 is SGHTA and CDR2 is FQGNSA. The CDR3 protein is CASSRTAALGRNTIYF. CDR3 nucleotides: TGTGCCAGCAGTCGGACAGCCGCCCTGGGTAGAAACACCATATATTTT. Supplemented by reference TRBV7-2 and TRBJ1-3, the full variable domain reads GAGVSQSPSNKVTEKGKDVELRCDPISGHTALYWYRQSLGQGLEFLIYFQGNSAPDKSGLPSDRFSAERTGGSVSTLTIQRTQQEDSAVYLCASSRTAALGRNTIYFGEGSWLTVV.

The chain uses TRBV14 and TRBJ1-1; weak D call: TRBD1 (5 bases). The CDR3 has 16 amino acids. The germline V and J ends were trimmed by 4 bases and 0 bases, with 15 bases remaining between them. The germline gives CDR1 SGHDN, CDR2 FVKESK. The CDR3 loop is CASSLRRGFMNTEAFF. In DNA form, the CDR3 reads TGTGCCAGCAGCCTAAGACGGGGGTTTATGAACACTGAAGCTTTCTTT.

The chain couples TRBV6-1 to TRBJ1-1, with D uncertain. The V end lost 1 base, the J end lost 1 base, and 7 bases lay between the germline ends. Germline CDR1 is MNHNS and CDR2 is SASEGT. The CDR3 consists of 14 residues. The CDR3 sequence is CASSEEAANTEAFF. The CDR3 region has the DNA TGTGCCAGCAGTGAAGAGGCTGCGAACACTGAAGCTTTCTTT.

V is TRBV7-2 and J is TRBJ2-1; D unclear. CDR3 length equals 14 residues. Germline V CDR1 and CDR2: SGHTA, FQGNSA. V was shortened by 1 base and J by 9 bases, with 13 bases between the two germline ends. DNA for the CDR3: TGTGCCAGCAGCTTAGACCCGAGCTTTGGTGAGCAGTTCTTC. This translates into CASSLDPSFGEQFF.

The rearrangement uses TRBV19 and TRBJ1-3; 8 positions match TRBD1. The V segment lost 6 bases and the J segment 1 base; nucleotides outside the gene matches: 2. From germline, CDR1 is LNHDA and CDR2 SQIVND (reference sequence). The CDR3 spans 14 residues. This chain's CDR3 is CASRDRASGNTIYF. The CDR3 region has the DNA TGTGCCAGTAGGGACAGGGCTTCTGGAAACACCATATATTTT.

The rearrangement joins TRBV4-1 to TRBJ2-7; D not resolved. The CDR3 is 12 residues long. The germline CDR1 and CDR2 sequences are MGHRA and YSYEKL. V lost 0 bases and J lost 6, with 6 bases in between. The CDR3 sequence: CASSQDNGEQYF. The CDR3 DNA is TGCGCCAGCAGCCAAGATAATGGCGAGCAGTACTTC.

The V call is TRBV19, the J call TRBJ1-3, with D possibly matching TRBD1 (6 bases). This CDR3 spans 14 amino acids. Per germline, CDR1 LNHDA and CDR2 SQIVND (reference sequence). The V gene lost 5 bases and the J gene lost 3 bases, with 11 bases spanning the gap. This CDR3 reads CASSPSTGGNTIYF. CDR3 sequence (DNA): TGTGCCAGTAGTCCATCGACAGGTGGAAACACCATATATTTT.

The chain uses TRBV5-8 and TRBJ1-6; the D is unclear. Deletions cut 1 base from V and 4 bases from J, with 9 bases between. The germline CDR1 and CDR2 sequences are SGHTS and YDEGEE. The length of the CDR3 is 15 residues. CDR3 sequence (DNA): TGTGCCAGCAGCTTGCATGGACTGTATAATTCACCCCTCCACTTT. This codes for CASSLHGLYNSPLHF.

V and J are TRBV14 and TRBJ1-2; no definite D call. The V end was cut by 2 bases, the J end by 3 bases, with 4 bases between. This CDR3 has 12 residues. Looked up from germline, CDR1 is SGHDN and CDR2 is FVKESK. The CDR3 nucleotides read TGTGCCAGCAGCCAATATGACTATGGCTACACCTTC. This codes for CASSQYDYGYTF.

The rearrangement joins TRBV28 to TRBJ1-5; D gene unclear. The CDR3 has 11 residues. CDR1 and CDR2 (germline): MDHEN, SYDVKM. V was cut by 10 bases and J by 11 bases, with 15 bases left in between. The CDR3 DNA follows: TGTGCCACAGGCAAGGATCGTTCCCAGCATTTT. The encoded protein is CATGKDRSQHF.

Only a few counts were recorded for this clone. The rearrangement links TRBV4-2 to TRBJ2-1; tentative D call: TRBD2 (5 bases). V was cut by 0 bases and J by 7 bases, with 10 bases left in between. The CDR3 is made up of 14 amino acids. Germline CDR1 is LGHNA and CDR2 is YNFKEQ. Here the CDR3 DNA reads TGTGCCAGCAGCCAAGATTGGGGAGTTAATGAGCAGTTCTTC. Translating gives CASSQDWGVNEQFF.

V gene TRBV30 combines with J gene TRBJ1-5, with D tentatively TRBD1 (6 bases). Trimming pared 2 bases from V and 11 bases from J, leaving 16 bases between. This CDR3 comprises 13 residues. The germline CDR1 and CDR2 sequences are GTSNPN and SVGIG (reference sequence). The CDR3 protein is CAWSPATGLAQHF. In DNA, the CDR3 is TGTGCCTGGAGTCCTGCTACAGGGTTGGCCCAGCATTTT.

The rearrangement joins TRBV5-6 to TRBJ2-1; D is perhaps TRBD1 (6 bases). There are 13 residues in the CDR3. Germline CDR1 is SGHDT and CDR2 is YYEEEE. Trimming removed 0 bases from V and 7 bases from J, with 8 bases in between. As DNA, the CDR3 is TGTGCCAGCAGCTTGGCCAGGGGAAATGAGCAGTTCTTC. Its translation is CASSLARGNEQFF.

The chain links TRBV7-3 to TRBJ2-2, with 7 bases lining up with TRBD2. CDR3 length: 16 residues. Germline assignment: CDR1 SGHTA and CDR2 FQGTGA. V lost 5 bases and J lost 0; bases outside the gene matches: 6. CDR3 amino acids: CASSPHAGANTGELFF. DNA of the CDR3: TGTGCCAGCAGCCCCCATGCGGGAGCGAACACCGGGGAGCTGTTTTTT.

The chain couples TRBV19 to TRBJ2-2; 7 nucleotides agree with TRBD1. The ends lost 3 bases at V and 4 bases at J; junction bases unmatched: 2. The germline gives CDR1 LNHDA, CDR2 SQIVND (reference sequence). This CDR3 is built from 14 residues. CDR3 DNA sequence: TGTGCCAGTAGTATCGACAGGGTCACCGGGGAGCTGTTTTTT. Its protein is CASSIDRVTGELFF.

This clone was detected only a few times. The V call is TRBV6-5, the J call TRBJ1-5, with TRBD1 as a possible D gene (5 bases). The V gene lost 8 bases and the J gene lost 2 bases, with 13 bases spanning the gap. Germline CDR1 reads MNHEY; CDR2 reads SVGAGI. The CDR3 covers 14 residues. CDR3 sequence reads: CASWGEMRNQPQHF. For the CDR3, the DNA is TGTGCCAGCTGGGGGGAAATGCGCAATCAGCCCCAGCATTTT.

CDR3 sequence: CATSDDTGSNPGELFF. The CDR3 bases are TGTGCCACCAGTGATGACACAGGTAGTAACCCCGGGGAGCTGTTTTTT. This chain uses TRBV24-1 with TRBJ2-2; TRBD1 is a possible D gene (5 bases). Deletions cut 3 bases from V and 6 bases from J, with 16 bases between. This CDR3 is built from 16 residues. CDR1 and CDR2 (germline): KGHDR, SFDVKD.

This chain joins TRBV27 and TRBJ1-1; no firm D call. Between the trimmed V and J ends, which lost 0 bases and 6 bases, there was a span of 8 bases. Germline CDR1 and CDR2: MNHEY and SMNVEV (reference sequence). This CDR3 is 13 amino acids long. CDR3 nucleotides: TGTGCCAGCAGTTTATCGATAAGTGCTGAAGCTTTCTTT. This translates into CASSLSISAEAFF.

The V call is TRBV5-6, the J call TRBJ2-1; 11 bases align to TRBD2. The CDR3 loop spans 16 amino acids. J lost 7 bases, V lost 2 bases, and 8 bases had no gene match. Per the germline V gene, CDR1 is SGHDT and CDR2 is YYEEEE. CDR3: CASSLPTSGSGNEQFF. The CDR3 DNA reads TGTGCCAGCAGCTTACCTACTAGCGGGAGTGGGAATGAGCAGTTCTTC.

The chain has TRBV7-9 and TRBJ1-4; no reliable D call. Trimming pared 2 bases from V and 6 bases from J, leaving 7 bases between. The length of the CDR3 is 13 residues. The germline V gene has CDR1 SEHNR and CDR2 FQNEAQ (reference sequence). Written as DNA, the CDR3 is TGTGCCAGCAGCTTATTCGCCGATGAAAAACTGTTTTTT. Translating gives CASSLFADEKLFF.

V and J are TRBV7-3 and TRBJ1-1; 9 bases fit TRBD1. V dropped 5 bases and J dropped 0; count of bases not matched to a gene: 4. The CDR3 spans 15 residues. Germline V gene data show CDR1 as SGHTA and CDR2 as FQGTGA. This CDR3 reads CASSTTGGMNTEAFF. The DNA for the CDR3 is TGTGCCAGCAGCACCACAGGGGGCATGAACACTGAAGCTTTCTTT.

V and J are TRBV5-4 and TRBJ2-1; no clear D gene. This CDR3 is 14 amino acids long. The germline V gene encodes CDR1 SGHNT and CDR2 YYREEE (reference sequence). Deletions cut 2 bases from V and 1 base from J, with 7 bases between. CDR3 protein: CASSFRESYNEQFF. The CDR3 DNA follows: TGTGCCAGCAGCTTTAGGGAATCCTACAATGAGCAGTTCTTC.

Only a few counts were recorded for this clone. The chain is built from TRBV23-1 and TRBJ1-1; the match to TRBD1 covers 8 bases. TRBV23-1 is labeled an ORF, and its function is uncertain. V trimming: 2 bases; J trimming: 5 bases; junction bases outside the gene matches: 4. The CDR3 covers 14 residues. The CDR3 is CASSQQGAITEAFF. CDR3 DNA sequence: TGCGCCAGCAGTCAACAGGGGGCCATAACTGAAGCTTTCTTT.

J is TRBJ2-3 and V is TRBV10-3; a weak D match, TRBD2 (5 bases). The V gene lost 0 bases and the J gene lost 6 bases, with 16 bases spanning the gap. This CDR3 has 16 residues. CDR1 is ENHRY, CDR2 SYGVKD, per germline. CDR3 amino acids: CAISESGTSWYDTQYF. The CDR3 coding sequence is TGTGCCATCAGTGAGTCTGGAACTAGTTGGTACGATACGCAGTATTTT.

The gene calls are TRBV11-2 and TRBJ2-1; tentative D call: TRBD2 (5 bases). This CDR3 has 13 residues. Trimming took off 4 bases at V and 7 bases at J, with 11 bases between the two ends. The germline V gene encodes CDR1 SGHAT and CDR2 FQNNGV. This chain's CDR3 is CASSYTAENEQFF. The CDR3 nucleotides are TGTGCCAGCAGCTATACAGCGGAGAATGAGCAGTTCTTC.

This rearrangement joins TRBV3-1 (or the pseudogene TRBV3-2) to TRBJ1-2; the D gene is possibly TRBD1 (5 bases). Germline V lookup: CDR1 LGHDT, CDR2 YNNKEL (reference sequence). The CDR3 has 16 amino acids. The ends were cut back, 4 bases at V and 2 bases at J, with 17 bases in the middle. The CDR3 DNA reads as TGTGCCAGCAGCCCACTCTTACACGGGGGGAACTATGGCTACACCTTC. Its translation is CASSPLLHGGNYGYTF.

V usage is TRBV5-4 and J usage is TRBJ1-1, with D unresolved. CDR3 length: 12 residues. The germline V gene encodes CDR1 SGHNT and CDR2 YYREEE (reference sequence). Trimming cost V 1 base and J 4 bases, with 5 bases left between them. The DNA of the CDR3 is TGTGCCAGCAGCTTGTACAGCACTGAAGCTTTCTTT. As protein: CASSLYSTEAFF.